This passage covers 17 T cell receptor beta chains from one sample sequenced in a study of blood T cell repertoires in COVID-19. Profiling relied on immunoSEQ multiplex PCR, and the TCRdb table lists in-frame clones only, not all of them. This sample yields about 140,000 clones, of which roughly nine tenths are seen a single time; approximately 2.5% belongs to the top ten. The sample comprised peripheral blood. The receptor set was obtained from a human donor with COVID-19, enrolled during active disease. The donor label of this sample is uncertain.

The V call is TRBV20-1, the J call TRBJ2-7; D ambiguous. The CDR3 runs 14 residues. Looked up from germline, CDR1 is DFQATT and CDR2 is SNEGSKA (reference sequence). Trimming cost V 3 bases and J 7 bases, with 19 bases left between them. The CDR3 bases are TGCAGTGCTAGTATCACAGCAACCCGACGGGAGCAGTACTTC. This sequence encodes CSASITATRREQYF.

The rearrangement links TRBV10-2 to TRBJ1-1; TRBD1 is a possible D gene (5 bases). Germline V gene sequence: CDR1 WSHSY, CDR2 SAAADI. The CDR3 consists of 13 residues. The V and J ends lost 9 bases and 5 bases respectively, with 16 bases between them. The CDR3 sequence is CASQKEGSTEAFF. The DNA of the CDR3 is TGCGCCAGTCAAAAGGAGGGGAGTACTGAAGCTTTCTTT.

This clone was seen a single time. V usage is TRBV19 and J usage is TRBJ1-2; 8 bases line up with TRBD1. Trimming removed 6 bases from V and 6 bases from J; junction bases left unmatched: 12. Germline CDR1 LNHDA, CDR2 SQIVND (reference sequence). This CDR3 comprises 15 residues. In nucleotides, the CDR3 is TGTGCCAGTAGAACTGACAGGGGATCACCGGATGGCTACACCTTC. Protein: CASRTDRGSPDGYTF.

In this sample, this clone turned up a few times. The chain is built from TRBV12-3 or TRBV12-4 and TRBJ1-2; D is undetermined. The CDR3 sequence is 13 residues long. Trimming shortened V by 2 bases and J by 8 bases, and 12 bases separated the two germline ends. The CDR3 is CASSLNRGRGYTF. As DNA, the CDR3 is TGTGCCAGCAGTTTAAACCGCGGGCGCGGCTACACCTTC.

The chain is built from TRBV3-1 (or the pseudogene TRBV3-2) and TRBJ1-4, with D perhaps TRBD1 (6 bases). The CDR3 has 15 amino acids. Germline V gene data show CDR1 as LGHDT and CDR2 as YNNKEL (reference sequence). With 0 bases removed from V and 5 bases from J, the gap between germline ends came to 10 bases. CDR3 amino acids: CASSQEGARNEKLFF. CDR3 nucleotide sequence: TGTGCCAGCAGCCAAGAGGGGGCACGAAATGAAAAACTGTTTTTT.

In this sample, this clone turned up once. The V call is TRBV5-1, the J call TRBJ2-1; possibly TRBD1 for D (5 bases). This CDR3 contains 16 residues. The germline V and J ends were trimmed by 0 bases and 4 bases, with 14 bases remaining between them. The germline CDR1 and CDR2 sequences are SGHRS and YFSETQ. CDR3 in amino acids: CASSLVGATDYNEQFF. The DNA for the CDR3 is TGCGCCAGCAGCTTGGTAGGGGCGACTGATTACAATGAGCAGTTCTTC.

This clone is a singleton in its sample. The V call is TRBV5-1, the J call TRBJ1-1, with TRBD1 matching over 7 bases. V dropped 3 bases and J dropped 1; count of bases not matched to a gene: 3. Per the germline V gene, CDR1 is SGHRS and CDR2 is YFSETQ. This CDR3 contains 14 residues. CDR3 coding DNA: TGCGCCAGCAGCTCGGACAGGACGAACACTGAAGCTTTCTTT. Amino acid sequence: CASSSDRTNTEAFF.

V and J are TRBV19 and TRBJ2-7; TRBD1 aligns across 7 bases. V lost 5 bases, J lost 5 bases, and 9 bases stayed unmatched. Germline V lookup: CDR1 LNHDA, CDR2 SQIVND (reference sequence). The length of the CDR3 is 14 residues. CDR3 bases: TGTGCCAGTAGTCCCAGGGACAGAGACGACGAGCAGTACTTC. Its protein product is CASSPRDRDDEQYF.

The genes are TRBV18 and TRBJ1-2; D perhaps matches TRBD1 (6 bases). V lost 4 bases, J lost 2 bases, and 11 bases lay in between. There are 14 residues in the CDR3. Germline V lookup: CDR1 KGHSH, CDR2 LQKENI. The CDR3 region is CASSLGQSNYGYTF. The CDR3 coding sequence is TGTGCCAGCTCACTCGGACAGTCCAACTATGGCTACACCTTC.

The V and J genes are TRBV9 and TRBJ2-1, with TRBD2 identical over 7 bases. CDR3 length: 15 residues. Germline CDR1 is SGDLS and CDR2 is YYNGEE. V shed 0 bases, J shed 7 bases, and the junction held 7 bases outside the gene matches. The CDR3 DNA reads TGTGCCAGCAGCGTAGTGGCGGACGGGGGGAATGAGCAGTTCTTC. Translating it yields CASSVVADGGNEQFF. The full variable domain, rest sourced from reference TRBV9 and TRBJ2-1, is DSGVTQTPKHLITATGQRVTLRCSPRSGDLSVYWYQQSLDQGLQFLIQYYNGEERAKGNILERFSAQQFPDLHSELNLSSLELGDSALYFCASSVVADGGNEQFFGPGTRLTVL.

This clone occurred once. J is TRBJ1-6 and V is TRBV11-2; D is possibly TRBD1 (6 bases). Trimming took 3 bases from V and 10 from J, leaving 16 bases between them. The germline gives CDR1 SGHAT, CDR2 FQNNGV. The CDR3 sequence is 15 residues long. CDR3 in DNA: TGTGCCAGCAGCTTTAACAGGGCGCGGTGGTCACCCCTCCACTTT. Protein sequence: CASSFNRARWSPLHF.

The V gene is TRBV6-1, the J gene TRBJ2-2, with a possible D match to TRBD2 (5 bases). The CDR3 has 16 residues. Germline CDR1 reads MNHNS; CDR2 reads SASEGT. V lost 4 bases and J 2 bases, leaving 14 bases between the germline ends. The CDR3 spells CASSGEADVNTGELFF. In DNA, the CDR3 is TGTGCCAGCAGTGGTGAAGCGGATGTAAACACCGGGGAGCTGTTTTTT.

The chain joins TRBV11-3 to TRBJ2-7; TRBD1 might be the D (5 bases). Trimming cost V 4 bases and J 9 bases, with 22 bases left between them. CDR1 and CDR2 from the germline V gene are SGHNT and YENEEA. The CDR3 spans 15 residues. In nucleotides, the CDR3 is TGTGCCAGCAGCTCCCCTGGCAGGGATCTACGAGGGCAGTACTTC. This translates into CASSSPGRDLRGQYF.

The chain is built from TRBV5-1 and TRBJ2-5; D may be TRBD1 (6 bases). Trimming pared 1 base from V and 2 bases from J, leaving 6 bases between. The CDR3 extends over 13 amino acids. In germline, CDR1 is SGHRS, CDR2 YFSETQ. The CDR3 nucleotides read TGCGCCAGCAGCTTGAGGGGGCAAGAGACCCAGTACTTC. Translating it yields CASSLRGQETQYF.

This sequence joins TRBV11-2 and TRBJ2-2, with D possibly matching TRBD1 (5 bases). The V end lost 1 base, the J end lost 6 bases, and 9 bases lay between the germline ends. The germline gives CDR1 SGHAT, CDR2 FQNNGV. CDR3 length: 14 residues. The CDR3 bases are TGTGCCAGCAGCTTAGCTGGCAGGGCCGGGGAGCTGTTTTTT. This translates into CASSLAGRAGELFF.

The chain is built from TRBV30 and TRBJ1-1; possible D gene TRBD1, 5 bases. CDR3 length equals 11 residues. Trimming shortened V by 4 bases and J by 7 bases, and 10 bases separated the two germline ends. The V gene's germline CDR1 is GTSNPN and CDR2 SVGIG (reference sequence). CDR3 in DNA: TGTGCCTGGACGGGGGGGGGTGAAGCTTTCTTT. Translating it yields CAWTGGGEAFF. The entire variable domain, with the rest obtained from reference TRBV30 and TRBJ1-1, is as follows: SQTIHQWPATLVQPVGSPLSLECTVEGTSNPNLYWYRQAAGRGLQLLFYSVGIGQISSEVPQNLSASRPQDRQFILSSKKLLLSDSGFYLCAWTGGGEAFFGQGTRLTVV.

The CDR3 is CASSGNRFSNQPQHF. In DNA, the CDR3 is TGCGCCAGCAGTGGGAACAGGTTTAGCAATCAGCCCCAGCATTTT. The genes are TRBV10-1 and TRBJ1-5; weak D call: TRBD1 (5 bases). Trimming removed 4 bases at V and 0 bases at J, with 10 bases between. The CDR3 is 15 residues long. Germline values: CDR1 WNHNN, CDR2 SYGVQD (reference sequence).